The entry below gives a single T cell receptor (beta chain) sequence along with its context. This specimen belongs to a study of blood T cell repertoires in COVID-19. It was during active infection that Seattle patients were enrolled and then longitudinally followed. Trimming cost V 1 base and J 7 bases, with 16 bases left between them. Germline V gene sequence: CDR1 LGHDT, CDR2 YNNKEL (reference sequence). CDR3 length: 15 residues. Produced via immunoSEQ multiplex PCR; TCRdb's table is partial and in-frame only. This table has about 320,000 clones, roughly nine tenths appearing once. This sequence joins TRBV3-1 (or the pseudogene TRBV3-2) and TRBJ1-2; D may be TRBD1 (6 bases). This TCR was sampled from a woman younger than 45 with COVID-19, enrolled during active disease. The source material was peripheral blood. The CDR3 nucleotides read TGTGCCAGCAGCCAAGGGAGTACAGGGTGGATTGGCTACACCTTC. Translated, it gives CASSQGSTGWIGYTF.